These T cell receptor beta chains were read from a single sample in a study of T cells after yellow fever vaccination. TCRdb independently ran MiXCR on the 5' RACE reads; one entry per CDR3 protein. The repertoire holds 150,000 to 200,000 distinct CDR3 sequences, with more than 9.5% as singletons. The specimen comprised CD8+ T cells sorted from PBMCs, sampled 15 days after the yellow fever booster vaccination. The receptors derive from a man between 18 and 29 years old who received the YFV17D yellow fever vaccine. The CDR3 runs from the conserved cysteine through the conserved F or W. The D gene is left open where the match is weak. Some rows mark clone size as missing; the rest say once, few, many or name a class of expanded clone.

d_call	v_call	clone_size	j_call	cdr3_nt	cdr3_aa
-	TRBV24-1	many	TRBJ2-2	TGTGCCACCAGTGATTTTCCAGACGGGGAGCTGTTTTTT	CATSDFPDGELFF
TRBD2	TRBV28	-	TRBJ2-3	TGTGCCAGCAGGGTTGCGGGGGGGGCAGATACGCAGTATTTT	CASRVAGGADTQYF
-	TRBV27	-	TRBJ2-1	TGTGCCAGCAGTTTCGGCTTAGGCCACAATGAGCAGTTCTTC	CASSFGLGHNEQFF
TRBD1	TRBV9	-	TRBJ2-3	TGTGCCAGCAGCCCAGGCCAGGGGGCGCGAGGTCTGAATACGCAGTATTTT	CASSPGQGARGLNTQYF
-	TRBV29-1	few	TRBJ2-2	TGCAGCGTAGTGACAACTGTGGCCACCGGGGAGCTGTTTTTT	CSVVTTVATGELFF
-	TRBV25-1	-	TRBJ2-6	TGTGCCAGCAGTGAACCTGTGGAACTCTCTGGGGCCAACGTCCTGACTTTC	CASSEPVELSGANVLTF
-	TRBV29-1	few	TRBJ2-3	TGCAGCGGTGAATCAGATACGCAGTATTTT	CSGESDTQYF
TRBD2	TRBV9	-	TRBJ2-1	TGTGCCAGCAGCGGAAGAGCGGGGAACTCGTACAATGAGCAGTTCTTC	CASSGRAGNSYNEQFF
-	TRBV7-6	-	TRBJ2-1	TGTGCCAGCAGCCCCATCGGCTCGCGCCTGAGCTCCTACAATGAGCAGTTCTTC	CASSPIGSRLSSYNEQFF
-	TRBV4-1	few	TRBJ1-3	TGCGCCAGCAGCCAAGATATGGGGGTACTTGGAAACACCATATATTTT	CASSQDMGVLGNTIYF
-	TRBV27	few	TRBJ2-1	TGTGCCAGCAGTTTAGGAGGGAGAAGTGAGCAGTTCTTC	CASSLGGRSEQFF
-	TRBV6-2/TRBV6-3	few	TRBJ1-5	TGTGCCAGCAGTTACGTACCCAGGGACTATCAGCCCCAGCATTTT	CASSYVPRDYQPQHF
-	TRBV7-8	-	TRBJ1-4	TGTGCCAGCAGCACTTGGGGGTTAGATGAAAAACTGTTTTTT	CASSTWGLDEKLFF
-	TRBV12-3/TRBV12-4	many	TRBJ2-1	TGTGCCAGCAGTGAGCCGGGAAGAGCCCACAATGAGCAGTTCTTC	CASSEPGRAHNEQFF
TRBD2	TRBV12-3/TRBV12-4	-	TRBJ2-1	TGTGCCAGCAGTTACGGGACTAGCGGGGGCTATGAGCAGTTCTTC	CASSYGTSGGYEQFF
-	TRBV2	-	TRBJ1-4	TGTGCCAGCAGGTTACCCTGGGGGGGCTCGGATGAAAAACTGTTTTTT	CASRLPWGGSDEKLFF
TRBD2	TRBV4-3	few	TRBJ2-2	TGCGCCAGCAGCCAAACAACGGGGGGGCCGGCCGGGGAGCTGTTTTTT	CASSQTTGGPAGELFF
-	TRBV11-2	-	TRBJ2-3	TGTGCCAGCAGCTTAGATAGCTTGGCAGGGCTGGTTGCGGATACGCAGTATTTT	CASSLDSLAGLVADTQYF
-	TRBV4-1	-	TRBJ1-1	TGCGCCAGCTCTGGGGTAGCTGAAGCTTTCTTT	CASSGVAEAFF
-	TRBV7-2	few	TRBJ2-1	TGTGCCAGCAGCTTAGCAGGGTGGGGAGGCAATGAGCAGTTCTTC	CASSLAGWGGNEQFF
TRBD2	TRBV7-2	few	TRBJ2-2	TGTGCCAGCAGCCGGCCGGGACTAGCGAGCGGGGAGCTGTTTTTT	CASSRPGLASGELFF
TRBD1	TRBV12-3/TRBV12-4	few	TRBJ2-2	TGTGCCAGCAGTTCTTTGACAGGGGTGAACACCGGGGAGCTGTTTTTT	CASSSLTGVNTGELFF
TRBD1	TRBV24-1	few	TRBJ2-3	TGTGCCACCAGTGATTTGGACAGGGCGGGCACAGATACGCAGTATTTT	CATSDLDRAGTDTQYF
-	TRBV30	few	TRBJ2-3	TGTGCCTGGAGGGGACTGTCGCGGGGTTCTTCCCGCACAGATACGCAGTATTTT	CAWRGLSRGSSRTDTQYF
TRBD1	TRBV6-2/TRBV6-3	few	TRBJ1-2	TGTGCCAGCAGTTATTCCGGACAGGGCTATGGCTACACCTTC	CASSYSGQGYGYTF
TRBD2	TRBV5-1	few	TRBJ2-1	TGCGCCAGCAGCTTGTGGGCGGGGGAGTCCTACAATGAGCAGTTCTTC	CASSLWAGESYNEQFF
-	TRBV6-6	-	TRBJ2-7	TGTGCCAGCAGTCTTTCCGAGAGTACCTACGAGCAGTACTTC	CASSLSESTYEQYF
TRBD1	TRBV6-5	few	TRBJ1-4	TGTGCCAGCAGTCGGACAGGAGCTGTTGAAAAACTGTTTTTT	CASSRTGAVEKLFF
-	TRBV6-5	few	TRBJ2-3	TGTGCCAGCAGTTACTCAGGGGGACTTAGCACAGATACGCAGTATTTT	CASSYSGGLSTDTQYF
-	TRBV5-6	few	TRBJ2-1	TGTGCCAGCAGCTTGATGGAACCGTACAATGAGCAGTTCTTC	CASSLMEPYNEQFF
-	TRBV29-1	few	TRBJ1-4	TGCAGCGTTGGTGCAACTAATGAAAAACTGTTTTTT	CSVGATNEKLFF
-	TRBV7-9	few	TRBJ1-1	TGTGCCAGCAGCTTAGTGGCGCCTGGGGCTGAAGCTTTCTTT	CASSLVAPGAEAFF
TRBD1	TRBV27	few	TRBJ1-2	TGTGCCAGCAGTTTAAGAACAGGGGGTGTCTATGGCTACACCTTC	CASSLRTGGVYGYTF
-	TRBV12-3/TRBV12-4	few	TRBJ2-3	TGTGCCAGCAGTTCACAGGTTATAGCAACAGATACGCAGTATTTT	CASSSQVIATDTQYF
-	TRBV25-1	few	TRBJ1-2	TGTGCCAGCTCAATCGGGGGGATCGGTGGCTACACCTTC	CASSIGGIGGYTF
-	TRBV5-1	-	TRBJ1-2	TGCGCCAGCAGCCTCTGGGACGGCTCCCCGTATGGCTACACCTTC	CASSLWDGSPYGYTF
-	TRBV18	many	TRBJ2-1	TGTGCCAGCTCAGATACGGGGGTCAATGAGCAGTTCTTC	CASSDTGVNEQFF
-	TRBV12-3/TRBV12-4	many	TRBJ1-1	TGTGCCAGCAGTTTATCAGGAGTAGCTTTCTTT	CASSLSGVAFF
TRBD1	TRBV10-3	few	TRBJ1-2	TGTGCCATCCTCAACACCGGGACAGAGATACCGGCGGGGGGCTACACCTTC	CAILNTGTEIPAGGYTF
-	TRBV20-1	-	TRBJ1-4	TGCAGTGCTAGTGGCGGGGCGGAAGGAAAACTGTTTTTT	CSASGGAEGKLFF
TRBD1	TRBV5-1	few	TRBJ2-1	TGCGCCAGCACTTTGTGGGACAGGGGTCTTTACAATGAGCAGTTCTTC	CASTLWDRGLYNEQFF
-	TRBV7-9	few	TRBJ2-5	TGTGCCAGCAGCTTGGGGCCGGCGGAGACCCAGTACTTC	CASSLGPAETQYF
-	TRBV7-2	-	TRBJ2-2	TGTGCCAGCAGCTTCCCGGTAACCGGGGAGCTGTTTTTT	CASSFPVTGELFF
-	TRBV20-1	few	TRBJ2-5	TGCAGTGCTAGAGCCCCGGACCACTTATGGGAGACCCAGTACTTC	CSARAPDHLWETQYF
-	TRBV6-1	-	TRBJ2-5	TGTGCCAGCATAGGTGGCCAGGACCAAGAGACCCAGTACTTC	CASIGGQDQETQYF